This T cell receptor (beta chain) was obtained from a study of T cells after posttransplantation cyclophosphamide. Study outcomes and limitations: Recipient CMV seropositivity and CMV reactivation strongly tracked TRB clonality. Donor-recipient repertoire similarity was low at 1-2 months, rising over year one. Blood and skin or GI T cell repertoires showed limited TRB overlap.

The CDR3 totals 18 residues. The germline V gene encodes CDR1 SGHTS and CDR2 YDEGEE. The V and J ends lost 7 bases and 1 base respectively, with 21 bases between them. The table lists this clone with a count of one. Its target is not known. The repertoire was sequenced with immunoSEQ multiplex PCR; TCRdb's copy has only in-frame clones and lacks some. The table shows 3,500 to 4,000 clones, with about 64% occurring only once. V is TRBV5-8 and J is TRBJ2-6; weak D call: TRBD1 (5 bases). This receptor was identified in a man aged 50-60 years. Sequencing used memory CD8+ T cells sorted from blood. CDR3: CASEGAGYAKSGANVLTF. As DNA, the CDR3 is TGTGCCAGCGAAGGGGCAGGGTACGCCAAATCTGGGGCCAACGTCCTGACTTTC.